The T cell receptor (beta chain) described here comes from a study of control samples from healthy donors and cancer patients. Using immunoSEQ multiplex PCR, the repertoire was profiled, and TCRdb retains in-frame clones only, with some absent. Of 250,000 to 300,000 clones detected, 82% appear once; the ten largest clones hold more than 10%. In germline, CDR1 is MNHEY, CDR2 SVGAGI. V was pared by 5 bases and J by 6 bases, with 5 bases of the junction left unmatched. This CDR3 comprises 14 residues. The table lists this clone with a few counts. This chain links TRBV6-5 with TRBJ2-4; 9 bases match TRBD1. This clonotype was obtained from a woman aged 55-75 years with lung cancer. The sequenced sample was PBMCs. Here the CDR3 DNA reads TGTGCCAGCAGTCGGGACAGGGCAACAAACATTCAGTACTTC. It encodes CASSRDRATNIQYF.